This T cell receptor (beta chain) derives from a study of Ad26.COV2.S vaccination and SARS-CoV-2 variants. Study context: Donor participated within the Ad26.COV2.S arm of the COV1001 trial.

The treatment is: around 19 received Ad26.COV2.S at low or high dose, single or two shots; several received placebo; per-sample allocation not given. The study sampled participants on day 63 after the first vaccine or placebo injection. In Boston, an adult donor aged 18-55 years took part. Study-wide points: Spike-specific TCR breadth was greater in vaccine than placebo recipients.

As regards this clone: Its antigen is as yet unknown.

The protocol was immunoSEQ multiplex PCR, while the TCRdb copy is restricted to in-frame clones and leaves out a portion. The data contain 350,000 to 450,000 clones, approximately 90% of them singletons. This material consisted of peripheral blood, taken in a trial of Ad26.COV2.S vaccine versus placebo. The source of this sequence is a person aged 18 to 59 who received the Ad26.COV2.S COVID-19 vaccine or a placebo.

This CDR3 is CASRLQGEVPNTEAFF. The CDR3 DNA reads as TGTGCCAGCAGGCTACAGGGAGAGGTCCCGAACACTGAAGCTTTCTTT. The J gene is TRBJ1-1, the V gene TRBV2; tentatively, D is TRBD1 (6 bases). V was shortened by 6 bases and J by 1 base, with 18 bases between the two germline ends. The length of the CDR3 is 16 residues. Germline assignment: CDR1 SNHLY and CDR2 FYNNEI. Full variable domain (outside the CDR3, taken from reference TRBV2 and TRBJ1-1): EPEVTQTPSHQVTQMGQEVILRCVPISNHLYFYWYRQILGQKVEFLVSFYNNEISEKSEIFDDQFSVERPDGSNFTLKIRSTKLEDSAMYFCASRLQGEVPNTEAFFGQGTRLTVV.